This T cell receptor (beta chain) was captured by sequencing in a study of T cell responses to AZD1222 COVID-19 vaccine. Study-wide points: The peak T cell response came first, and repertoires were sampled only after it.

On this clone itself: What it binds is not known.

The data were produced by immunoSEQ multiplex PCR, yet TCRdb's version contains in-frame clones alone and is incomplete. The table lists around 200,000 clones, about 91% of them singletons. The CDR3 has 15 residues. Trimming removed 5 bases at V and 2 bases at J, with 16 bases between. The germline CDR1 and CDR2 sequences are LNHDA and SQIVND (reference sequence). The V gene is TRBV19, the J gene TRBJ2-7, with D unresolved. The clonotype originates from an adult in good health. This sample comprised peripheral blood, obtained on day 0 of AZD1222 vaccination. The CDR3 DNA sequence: TGTGCCAGTAGTGTGATAGGAGACTTTGCCTACGAGCAGTACTTC. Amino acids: CASSVIGDFAYEQYF.